The 25 T cell receptor beta chains below come from one sample, sequenced in a study of blood T cell repertoires in COVID-19. The repertoire was sequenced with immunoSEQ multiplex PCR; TCRdb's copy has only in-frame clones and lacks some. The sample includes more than 250,000 clones, about 84% of them seen just once. The material sequenced was peripheral blood. The receptors here all came from a woman aged 50 to 60 with acute or convalescent COVID-19.

The V gene is TRBV7-6, the J gene TRBJ2-7; maybe TRBD1 (5 bases). The CDR3 has 14 amino acids. The V and J ends lost 5 bases and 0 bases respectively, with 11 bases between them. Per the germline V gene, CDR1 is SGHVS and CDR2 is FNYEAQ. DNA of the CDR3: TGTGCCAGCAGCCCGGGCAGGGTCTCCTACGAGCAGTACTTC. Amino acids: CASSPGRVSYEQYF. Full variable domain (missing parts from reference TRBV7-6 and TRBJ2-7): GAGVSQSPRYKVTKRGQDVALRCDPISGHVSLYWYRQALGQGPEFLTYFNYEAQQDKSGLPNDRFSAERPEGSISTLTIQRTEQRDSAMYRCASSPGRVSYEQYFGPGTRLTVT.

The chain uses TRBV2 and TRBJ2-3, with D perhaps TRBD2 (7 bases). There are 15 residues in the CDR3. Germline V gene data show CDR1 as SNHLY and CDR2 as FYNNEI. V dropped 6 bases and J dropped 3 bases, with 16 bases sitting between them. In nucleotides, the CDR3 is TGTGCCAGCAGAAGGGGGGGGGTAGTAACAGATACGCAGTATTTT. It encodes CASRRGGVVTDTQYF. The entire variable domain, with the rest obtained from reference TRBV2 and TRBJ2-3, is as follows: EPEVTQTPSHQVTQMGQEVILRCVPISNHLYFYWYRQILGQKVEFLVSFYNNEISEKSEIFDDQFSVERPDGSNFTLKIRSTKLEDSAMYFCASRRGGVVTDTQYFGPGTRLTVL.

The chain combines TRBV7-8 with TRBJ2-6, with TRBD1 identical over 8 bases. The V and J ends lost 0 bases and 3 bases, in that order; junction bases with no gene match: 4. The germline V gene encodes CDR1 SGHVS and CDR2 FQNEAQ. The CDR3 runs 17 residues. The DNA of the CDR3 is TGTGCCAGCAGCTTAGCCCCCAGGGGGCTTGGGGCCAACGTCCTGACTTTC. Translated: CASSLAPRGLGANVLTF.

This clone was detected a few times. V and J are TRBV28 and TRBJ1-5, with D tentatively TRBD1 (6 bases). The V end was cut by 1 base, the J end by 3 bases, with 10 bases between. CDR3 length: 15 amino acids. CDR1 MDHEN and CDR2 SYDVKM come from the germline V gene. The chain's CDR3 is CASSLSGAPNQPQHF. The CDR3 region has the DNA TGTGCCAGCAGTTTATCAGGGGCCCCCAATCAGCCCCAGCATTTT.

This clone was picked up a small number of times. The DNA for the CDR3 is TGTGCCAGTAGTCAACCTGGACAGGGGGCATCTGAGACCCAGTACTTC. It translates to CASSQPGQGASETQYF. The rearrangement uses TRBV19 and TRBJ2-5; 11 bases match TRBD1. After removal of 5 bases from V and 5 bases from J, the junction contained 10 bases not matched to a gene. Germline loops: CDR1 LNHDA, CDR2 SQIVND (reference sequence). CDR3 length equals 16 residues.

The CDR3 coding sequence is TGTGCCAGCAGCGAAGGCAGGGGGTCCTACGAGCAGTACTTC. Translating gives CASSEGRGSYEQYF. The V gene is TRBV11-3, the J gene TRBJ2-7; 7 bases match TRBD1. Germline V CDR1 and CDR2: SGHNT, YENEEA. The CDR3 is 14 amino acids. The V gene end was trimmed by 5 bases and the J gene end by 1 base; junction bases not matched to a gene: 5.

The rearrangement links TRBV5-1 to TRBJ1-1; 8 bases agree with TRBD1. With V trimmed by 0 bases and J by 4 bases, 2 bases remained unmatched. The CDR3 is 14 residues long. The germline V gene has CDR1 SGHRS and CDR2 YFSETQ. The CDR3 spells CASSLEQGVTEAFF. CDR3 DNA: TGCGCCAGCAGCTTGGAACAGGGGGTCACTGAAGCTTTCTTT.

The CDR3 bases are TGCGCCAGCAAGGAGGCAGGCGGATTTTACGAGCAGTACTTC. Protein product: CASKEAGGFYEQYF. The chain combines TRBV10-2 with TRBJ2-7; a weak D match, TRBD2 (5 bases). With 7 bases removed from V and 4 bases from J, the gap between germline ends came to 17 bases. Germline CDR1 WSHSY, CDR2 SAAADI. The CDR3 contains 14 residues.

The chain recombines TRBV5-1 with TRBJ2-7; perhaps TRBD2 as D (5 bases). With 0 bases removed from V and 2 bases from J, the gap between germline ends came to 18 bases. Germline V gives CDR1 SGHRS, CDR2 YFSETQ. The CDR3 spans 17 residues. The CDR3 DNA is TGCGCCAGCAGCTTGGCCGGAGGAAAGACTGAGACCTACGAGCAGTACTTC. This codes for CASSLAGGKTETYEQYF.

The rearrangement links TRBV5-5 to TRBJ1-1; D not certain. The CDR3 runs 12 residues. Germline V gives CDR1 SGHKS, CDR2 YYEKEE (reference sequence). Trimming stripped 0 bases from V and 8 bases from J, with 8 bases between. The CDR3 loop is CASSLVLAEAFF. The CDR3 DNA reads as TGTGCCAGCAGCTTGGTATTGGCAGAAGCTTTCTTT.

The chain carries TRBV4-1 and TRBJ2-7, with 8 bases identical to TRBD2. From germline, CDR1 is MGHRA and CDR2 YSYEKL. The CDR3 loop spans 13 amino acids. V lost 8 bases, J lost 4 bases, and 7 bases stayed unmatched. The CDR3 protein is CASARLARYEQYF. CDR3 sequence (DNA): TGCGCCAGCGCGCGACTAGCGCGTTACGAGCAGTACTTC.

This CDR3 is CASNRVLWGSPLHF. In nucleotides, the CDR3 is TGTGCCAGTAACAGGGTCCTGTGGGGTTCACCCCTCCACTTT. V is TRBV19 and J is TRBJ1-6; a weak D match, TRBD1 (6 bases). CDR3 length: 14 residues. The germline V gene has CDR1 LNHDA and CDR2 SQIVND (reference sequence). Trimming took off 7 bases at V and 9 bases at J, with 16 bases between the two ends.

This clone was counted a few times. The chain uses TRBV5-1 and TRBJ1-4, with 7 bases identical to TRBD1. Unmatched junction bases numbered 0, after V lost 4 bases and J lost 0 bases. This CDR3 is built from 14 residues. The V gene's germline CDR1 is SGHRS and CDR2 YFSETQ. CDR3 sequence (DNA): TGCGCCAGCAGCCAGGGGGCAACTAATGAAAAACTGTTTTTT. Protein product: CASSQGATNEKLFF.

The chain employs TRBV18 and TRBJ2-7, with TRBD2 as a possible D gene (6 bases). CDR1 is KGHSH, CDR2 LQKENI, per germline. The CDR3 covers 15 residues. Trimming shortened V by 0 bases and J by 3 bases, and 12 bases separated the two germline ends. The CDR3 bases are TGTGCCAGCTCACCACCGGGCCGGGAGCGCTACGAGCAGTACTTC. Protein: CASSPPGRERYEQYF.

The chain recombines TRBV10-3 with TRBJ2-6; 8 bases are a match to TRBD1. The V and J ends lost 3 bases and 0 bases, in that order; junction bases with no gene match: 7. CDR1 and CDR2 from the germline V gene are ENHRY and SYGVKD. The CDR3 is 18 amino acids. In DNA, the CDR3 is TGTGCCATCAGTGATATGACAGGGGCTCACTCTGGGGCCAACGTCCTGACTTTC. Amino acid sequence: CAISDMTGAHSGANVLTF.

The gene calls are TRBV18 and TRBJ2-1; 9 positions match TRBD2. This CDR3 has 16 amino acids. CDR1 and CDR2 (germline): KGHSH, LQKENI. V trimming: 0 bases; J trimming: 7 bases; junction bases outside the gene matches: 7. CDR3 in DNA: TGTGCCAGCTCACCACCGGGCGGGGGGGGATCAAATGAGCAGTTCTTC. Translation: CASSPPGGGGSNEQFF.

The chain couples TRBV9 to TRBJ1-2; 7 bases are a match to TRBD1. CDR1 and CDR2 (germline): SGDLS, YYNGEE. The V gene end was trimmed by 3 bases and the J gene end by 3 bases; junction bases not matched to a gene: 11. CDR3 length: 16 residues. The CDR3 loop reads CASSGRGQNGYYGYTF. As DNA, the CDR3 is TGTGCCAGCAGCGGGCGGGGACAGAATGGGTACTATGGCTACACCTTC.

V gene TRBV18 combines with J gene TRBJ2-1; 11 bases line up with TRBD2. In germline, CDR1 is KGHSH, CDR2 LQKENI. This CDR3 is built from 17 residues. V trimming: 3 bases; J trimming: 4 bases; junction bases outside the gene matches: 8. CDR3 nucleotides: TGTGCCAGCTCACCGACCTACCTAGCGGGAGGTTACAATGAGCAGTTCTTC. It encodes CASSPTYLAGGYNEQFF.

This clone was counted once. The gene calls are TRBV4-2 and TRBJ1-5; 9 positions agree with TRBD1. The CDR3 covers 16 residues. Germline CDR1 is LGHNA and CDR2 is YNFKEQ. The V segment lost 0 bases and the J segment 6 bases; nucleotides outside the gene matches: 6. CDR3 bases: TGTGCCAGCAGCCAAGACATGGGGACAGGGCTTCAGCCCCAGCATTTT. Its translation is CASSQDMGTGLQPQHF.

The chain employs TRBV7-2 and TRBJ2-7, with 7 bases aligning to TRBD2. Germline CDR1 reads SGHTA; CDR2 reads FQGNSA. The CDR3 totals 15 residues. Unmatched junction bases numbered 20, after V lost 5 bases and J lost 13 bases. The CDR3 is CASSPDSLGGRVRYF. DNA of the CDR3: TGTGCCAGCAGCCCCGACTCGTTGGGCGGGAGAGTAAGATACTTC.

The genes are TRBV6-5 and TRBJ1-4; 7 positions agree with TRBD1. Per the germline V gene, CDR1 is MNHEY and CDR2 is SVGAGI. CDR3 length: 16 amino acids. V was pared by 2 bases and J by 1 base, with 4 bases of the junction left unmatched. CDR3 nucleotide sequence: TGTGCCAGCAGTTACAGGGGGCAGGGAACTAATGAAAAACTGTTTTTT. This sequence encodes CASSYRGQGTNEKLFF.

The rearrangement uses TRBV5-4 and TRBJ2-5; 10 nucleotides align to TRBD1. Trimming removed 3 bases from V and 2 bases from J; junction bases left unmatched: 1. Germline CDR1 is SGHNT and CDR2 is YYREEE (reference sequence). The CDR3 runs to 14 residues. The CDR3 nucleotides are TGTGCCAGCAGCTGGACAGGGGGACAAGAGACCCAGTACTTC. Protein product: CASSWTGGQETQYF.

V usage is TRBV28 and J usage is TRBJ2-7, with TRBD1 matching 9 bases. The CDR3 loop spans 15 amino acids. Germline loops: CDR1 MDHEN, CDR2 SYDVKM. Germline trimming cut 4 bases from V and 5 bases from J; bases unmatched to any gene: 9. The DNA for the CDR3 is TGTGCCAGCAGTTCGCCCGGGACAGGGAGGAACGAGCAGTACTTC. Translated: CASSSPGTGRNEQYF.

The rearrangement joins TRBV19 to TRBJ2-7; perhaps TRBD2 as D (5 bases). Germline assignment: CDR1 LNHDA and CDR2 SQIVND (reference sequence). The CDR3 spans 16 residues. The germline V and J ends were trimmed by 1 base and 3 bases, with 16 bases remaining between them. The CDR3 DNA is TGTGCCAGTAGTATAGGAAGTCCGGGAACCCGCTACGAGCAGTACTTC. This translates into CASSIGSPGTRYEQYF. The full variable domain, in which reference TRBV19 and TRBJ2-7 provide the parts outside the CDR3, is DGGITQSPKYLFRKEGQNVTLSCEQNLNHDAMYWYRQDPGQGLRLIYYSQIVNDFQKGDIAEGYSVSREKKESFPLTVTSAQKNPTAFYLCASSIGSPGTRYEQYFGPGTRLTVT.

The chain joins TRBV5-1 to TRBJ1-5; D remains ambiguous. Germline V gene lookup returns CDR1 SGHRS and CDR2 YFSETQ. The germline V and J ends were trimmed by 5 bases and 0 bases, with 18 bases remaining between them. The CDR3 extends over 17 amino acids. CDR3 DNA sequence: TGCGCCAGCAGTGTTGTACCGACGGACTATAGCAATCAGCCCCAGCATTTT. This codes for CASSVVPTDYSNQPQHF.